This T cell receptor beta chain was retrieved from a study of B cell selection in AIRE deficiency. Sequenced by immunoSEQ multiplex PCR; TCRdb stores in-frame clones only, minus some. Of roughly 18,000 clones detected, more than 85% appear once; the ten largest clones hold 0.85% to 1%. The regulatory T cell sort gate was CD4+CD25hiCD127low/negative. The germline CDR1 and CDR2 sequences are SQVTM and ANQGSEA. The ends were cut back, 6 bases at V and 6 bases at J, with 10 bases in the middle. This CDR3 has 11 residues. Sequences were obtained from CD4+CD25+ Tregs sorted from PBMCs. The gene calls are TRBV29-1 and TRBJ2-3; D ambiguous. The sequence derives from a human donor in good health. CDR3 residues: CSVASGDTQYF. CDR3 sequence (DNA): TGCAGCGTGGCGTCCGGGGATACGCAGTATTTT.